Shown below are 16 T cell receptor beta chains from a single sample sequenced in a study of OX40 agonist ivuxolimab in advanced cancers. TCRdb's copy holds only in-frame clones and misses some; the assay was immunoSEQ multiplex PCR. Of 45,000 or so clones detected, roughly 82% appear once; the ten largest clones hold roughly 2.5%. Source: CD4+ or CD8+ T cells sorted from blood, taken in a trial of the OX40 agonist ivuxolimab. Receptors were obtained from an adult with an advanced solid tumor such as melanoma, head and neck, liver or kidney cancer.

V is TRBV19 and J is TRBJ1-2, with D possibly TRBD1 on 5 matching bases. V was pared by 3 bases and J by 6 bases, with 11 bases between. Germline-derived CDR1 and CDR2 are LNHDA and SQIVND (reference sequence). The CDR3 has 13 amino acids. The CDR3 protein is CASSISGPDGYTF. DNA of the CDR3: TGTGCCAGTAGTATTTCAGGGCCGGATGGCTACACCTTC.

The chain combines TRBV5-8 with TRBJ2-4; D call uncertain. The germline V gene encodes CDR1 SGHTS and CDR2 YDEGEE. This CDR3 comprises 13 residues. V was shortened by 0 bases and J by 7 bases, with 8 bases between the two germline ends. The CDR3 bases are TGTGCCAGCAGCTTGGACAGTCTGAACATTCAGTACTTC. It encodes CASSLDSLNIQYF.

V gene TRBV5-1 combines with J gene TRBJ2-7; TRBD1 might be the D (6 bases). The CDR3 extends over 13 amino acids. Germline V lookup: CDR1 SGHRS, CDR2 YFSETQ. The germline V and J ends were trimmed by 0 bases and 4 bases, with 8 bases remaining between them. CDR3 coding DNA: TGCGCCAGCAGCTTGGTGCAGGGGTACGAGCAGTACTTC. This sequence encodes CASSLVQGYEQYF.

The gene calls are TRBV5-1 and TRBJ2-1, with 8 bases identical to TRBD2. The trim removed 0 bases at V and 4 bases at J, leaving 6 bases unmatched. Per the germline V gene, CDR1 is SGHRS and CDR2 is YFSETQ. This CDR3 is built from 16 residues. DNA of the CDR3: TGCGCCAGCAGCTTGGGGTTTACTAGCGGATACAATGAGCAGTTCTTC. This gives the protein CASSLGFTSGYNEQFF.

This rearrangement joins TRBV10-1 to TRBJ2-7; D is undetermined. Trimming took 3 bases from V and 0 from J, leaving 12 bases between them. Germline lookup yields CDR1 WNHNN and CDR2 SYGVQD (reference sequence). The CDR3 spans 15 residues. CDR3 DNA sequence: TGCGCCAGCAGTGATTCGGCAGTAAACTCCTACGAGCAGTACTTC. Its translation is CASSDSAVNSYEQYF.

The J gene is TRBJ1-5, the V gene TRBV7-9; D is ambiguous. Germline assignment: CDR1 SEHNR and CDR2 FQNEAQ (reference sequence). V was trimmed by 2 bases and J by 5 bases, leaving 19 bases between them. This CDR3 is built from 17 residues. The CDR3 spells CASSLLSLGSSHQPQHF. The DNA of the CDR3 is TGTGCCAGCAGCTTACTGTCGTTAGGAAGCTCTCATCAGCCCCAGCATTTT.

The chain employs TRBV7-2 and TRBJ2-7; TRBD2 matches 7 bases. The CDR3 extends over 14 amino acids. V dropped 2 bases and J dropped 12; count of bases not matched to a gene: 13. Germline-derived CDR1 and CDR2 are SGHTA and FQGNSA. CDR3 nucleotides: TGTGCCAGCAGCTTAAAGGGCGAGCTACTAGCGTGGTACTTC. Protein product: CASSLKGELLAWYF.

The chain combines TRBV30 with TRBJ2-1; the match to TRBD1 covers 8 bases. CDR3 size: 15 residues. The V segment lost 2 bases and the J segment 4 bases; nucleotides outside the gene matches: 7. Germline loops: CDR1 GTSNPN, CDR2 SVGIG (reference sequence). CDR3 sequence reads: CAWSKGQVRYNEQFF. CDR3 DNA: TGTGCCTGGAGTAAGGGACAGGTGAGGTACAATGAGCAGTTCTTC.

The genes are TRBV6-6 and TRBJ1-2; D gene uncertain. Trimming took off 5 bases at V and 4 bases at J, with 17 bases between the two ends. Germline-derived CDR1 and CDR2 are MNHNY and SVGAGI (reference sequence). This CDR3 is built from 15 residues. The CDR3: CASSDEAGGRYGYTF. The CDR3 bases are TGTGCCAGCAGTGACGAGGCAGGAGGACGCTATGGCTACACCTTC.

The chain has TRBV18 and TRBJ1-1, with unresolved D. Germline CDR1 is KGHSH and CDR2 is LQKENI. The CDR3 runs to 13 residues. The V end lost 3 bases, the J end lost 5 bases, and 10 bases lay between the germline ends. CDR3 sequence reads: CASSPGRETEAFF. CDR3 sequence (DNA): TGTGCCAGCTCACCGGGTAGAGAAACTGAAGCTTTCTTT.

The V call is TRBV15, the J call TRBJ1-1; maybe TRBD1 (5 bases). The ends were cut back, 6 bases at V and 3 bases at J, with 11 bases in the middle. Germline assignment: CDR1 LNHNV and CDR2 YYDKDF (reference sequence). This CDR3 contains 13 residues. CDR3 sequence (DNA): TGTGCCACCAGTCAGGGTAGGGACACTGAAGCTTTCTTT. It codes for CATSQGRDTEAFF.

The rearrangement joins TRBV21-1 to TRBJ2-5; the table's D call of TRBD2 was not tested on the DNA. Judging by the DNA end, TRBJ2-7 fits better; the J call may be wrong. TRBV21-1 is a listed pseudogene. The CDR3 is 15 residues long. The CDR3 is CASSKARREKYEQYF. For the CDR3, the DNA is TGTGCCAGCAGCAAAGCCAGGCGGGAGAAATACGAGCAGTACTTC.

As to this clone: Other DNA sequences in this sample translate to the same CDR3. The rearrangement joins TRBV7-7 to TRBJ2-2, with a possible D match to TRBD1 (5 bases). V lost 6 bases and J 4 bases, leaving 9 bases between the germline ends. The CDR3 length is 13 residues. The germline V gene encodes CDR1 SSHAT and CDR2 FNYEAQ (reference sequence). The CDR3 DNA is TGTGCCAGCAGTTCCGACAGCACCGGGGAGCTGTTTTTT. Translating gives CASSSDSTGELFF.

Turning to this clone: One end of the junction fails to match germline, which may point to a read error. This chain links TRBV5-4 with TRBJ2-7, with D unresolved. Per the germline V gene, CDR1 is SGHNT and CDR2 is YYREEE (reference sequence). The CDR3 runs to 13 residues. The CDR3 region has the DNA TGTGCCAGCAGCTTGGATCGAGGATCCCAACGGGCGTTC. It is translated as CASSLDRGSQRAF.

This CDR3 reads CASSLFRQANTEAFF. In DNA, the CDR3 is TGTGCCAGCAGCTTATTTCGACAGGCGAACACTGAAGCTTTCTTT. The rearrangement links TRBV11-1 to TRBJ1-1; possibly TRBD1 for D (6 bases). Trimming stripped 2 bases from V and 1 base from J, with 11 bases between. Germline values: CDR1 SGHAT, CDR2 FQDESV (reference sequence). The CDR3 is 15 residues long.

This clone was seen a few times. CDR3 nucleotides: TGCGCCAGCAGCGAGCAGGGGGCGCCTAATTCACCCCTCCACTTT. It encodes CASSEQGAPNSPLHF. The chain joins TRBV5-1 to TRBJ1-6; TRBD1 matches at 8 bases. The CDR3 runs 15 residues. V shed 4 bases, J shed 6 bases, and the junction held 6 bases outside the gene matches. Germline V gives CDR1 SGHRS, CDR2 YFSETQ.